One and the same sample provided the 12 T cell receptor beta chains below, sequenced in a study of CD8+ T cells in alopecia areata. Sequencing used cDNA as its template, made by extracting RNA and reverse transcribing it. Libraries were prepared by immunoSEQ multiplex PCR; TCRdb keeps only in-frame clonotypes and omits some of them. This repertoire shows around 140,000 clones, 51% found once; its top ten account for about 1%. Source: CD4+ T cells sorted from blood, taken at week 0. Receptors originate from a human donor with alopecia areata.

The V call is TRBV29-1, the J call TRBJ2-1; 7 bases line up with TRBD2. Germline V gene data show CDR1 as SQVTM and CDR2 as ANQGSEA. CDR3 length: 14 residues. Trimming cost V 4 bases and J 8 bases; bases outside gene matches: 11. CDR3 coding DNA: TGCAGCGTTGCATCCAGACTAGCTTCGGATGAGCAGTTCTTC. Protein product: CSVASRLASDEQFF.

CDR3 amino acids: CASSFGTGPRGRVEQYF. CDR3 nucleotide sequence: TGTGCCAGCAGCTTCGGGACAGGCCCCCGTGGTCGGGTCGAGCAGTACTTC. The chain combines TRBV13 with TRBJ2-7; 8 positions match TRBD1. CDR1 PRHDT and CDR2 FYEKMQ come from the germline V gene (reference sequence). This CDR3 has 17 amino acids. Trimming at V came to 3 bases and at J to 6 bases, leaving 16 bases not matched to a gene.

The chain joins TRBV29-1 to TRBJ2-3; D call uncertain. CDR1 and CDR2 (germline): SQVTM, ANQGSEA. Trimming removed 4 bases from V and 3 bases from J, with 14 bases in between. The length of the CDR3 is 14 residues. CDR3 bases: TGCAGCGTTGTAGGCGGTCCCTTTACAGATACGCAGTATTTT. It codes for CSVVGGPFTDTQYF.

There are a few counts of this clone. This chain connects TRBV2 to TRBJ2-3; possibly TRBD1 or TRBD2 for D (5 bases each). The V gene's germline CDR1 is SNHLY and CDR2 FYNNEI. This CDR3 has 16 residues. Trimming cost V 4 bases and J 2 bases, with 16 bases left between them. CDR3 DNA: TGTGCCAGCAGTGGAACCGGGACGGATTCCACAGATACGCAGTATTTT. Its protein product is CASSGTGTDSTDTQYF.

The chain links TRBV7-2 to TRBJ2-7; 7 bases line up with TRBD1. Germline-derived CDR1 and CDR2 are SGHTA and FQGNSA. There are 14 residues in the CDR3. V lost 1 base to trimming and J lost 1 base; unmatched junction nucleotides: 1. The CDR3 spells CASSLDRGSYEQYF. The CDR3 coding sequence is TGTGCCAGCAGCTTAGACAGGGGATCCTACGAGCAGTACTTC.

This clone appeared a few times. The genes are TRBV4-1 and TRBJ2-7; 7 nucleotides align to TRBD1. This CDR3 spans 16 amino acids. Per the germline V gene, CDR1 is MGHRA and CDR2 is YSYEKL. The V segment lost 1 base and the J segment 3 bases; nucleotides outside the gene matches: 9. This CDR3 reads CASSQVGGSANYEQYF. Here the CDR3 DNA reads TGCGCCAGCAGCCAAGTAGGGGGCTCGGCCAACTACGAGCAGTACTTC.

The rearrangement links TRBV6-5 to TRBJ2-1, with D maybe TRBD1 (6 bases). V lost 6 bases and J lost 4, with 10 bases in between. Germline lookup yields CDR1 MNHEY and CDR2 SVGAGI. This CDR3 is built from 13 residues. CDR3 sequence: CASRLDSYNEQFF. The CDR3 nucleotides read TGTGCCAGCAGGCTGGACAGTTACAATGAGCAGTTCTTC.

The chain links TRBV11-2 to TRBJ2-2; the match to TRBD1 covers 8 bases. This CDR3 region has 17 residues. V dropped 2 bases and J dropped 5; count of bases not matched to a gene: 10. Germline lookup yields CDR1 SGHAT and CDR2 FQNNGV. CDR3: CASSLRTRGRGTGELFF. The CDR3 DNA reads as TGTGCCAGCAGCTTACGGACCAGGGGGCGAGGAACCGGGGAGCTGTTTTTT.

V is TRBV29-1 and J is TRBJ2-5, with 9 bases lining up with TRBD1. Per the germline V gene, CDR1 is SQVTM and CDR2 is ANQGSEA. CDR3 size: 13 residues. V lost 7 bases and J lost 2; bases outside the gene matches: 5. CDR3 nucleotides: TGCAGCGCCGGACAGGGGCCACAAGAGACCCAGTACTTC. Translating gives CSAGQGPQETQYF.

The rearrangement links TRBV30 to TRBJ2-2; 7 bases map to TRBD2. The junction had 4 bases not matched to a gene; V was cut back by 0 bases and J by 0 bases. This CDR3 has 16 residues. The germline V gene encodes CDR1 GTSNPN and CDR2 SVGIG (reference sequence). The CDR3: CAWSVPSGANTGELFF. The CDR3 bases are TGTGCCTGGAGTGTACCTAGCGGCGCGAACACCGGGGAGCTGTTTTTT.

The gene calls are TRBV2 and TRBJ1-2; D is undetermined. This CDR3 spans 12 amino acids. Trimming cost V 3 bases and J 6 bases, with 8 bases left between them. Germline assignment: CDR1 SNHLY and CDR2 FYNNEI. The CDR3, as DNA: TGTGCCAGCAGTGAGACCGGGGATGGCTACACCTTC. This gives the protein CASSETGDGYTF.

This chain connects TRBV29-1 to TRBJ1-2; a possible D gene is TRBD1 (5 bases). The CDR3 has 13 amino acids. Trimming took off 3 bases at V and 5 bases at J, with 13 bases between the two ends. In germline, CDR1 is SQVTM, CDR2 ANQGSEA. The CDR3 DNA follows: TGCAGCGTTGAGGGCCAGGGTCTTTATGGCTACACCTTC. Protein sequence: CSVEGQGLYGYTF.